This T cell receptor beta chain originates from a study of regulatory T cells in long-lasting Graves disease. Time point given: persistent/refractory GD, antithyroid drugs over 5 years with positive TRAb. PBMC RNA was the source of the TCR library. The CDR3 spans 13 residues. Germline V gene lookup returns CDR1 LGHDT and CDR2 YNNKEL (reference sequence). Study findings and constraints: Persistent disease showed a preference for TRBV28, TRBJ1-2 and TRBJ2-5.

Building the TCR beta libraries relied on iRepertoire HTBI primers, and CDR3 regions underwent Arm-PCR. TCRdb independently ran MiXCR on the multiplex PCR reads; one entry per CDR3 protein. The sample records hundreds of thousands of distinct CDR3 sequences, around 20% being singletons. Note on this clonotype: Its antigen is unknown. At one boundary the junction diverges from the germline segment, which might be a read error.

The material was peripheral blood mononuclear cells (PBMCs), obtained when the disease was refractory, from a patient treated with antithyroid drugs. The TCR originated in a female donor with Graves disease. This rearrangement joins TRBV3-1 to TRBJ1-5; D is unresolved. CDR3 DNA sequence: TGTGCCAGCAGCCGTTATAGGAATCAGCCCCACCATTTT. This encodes CASSRYRNQPHHF.